This T cell receptor beta chain was obtained from a study of blood T cell repertoires in COVID-19. Whole-study context: The United States, Italy and Spain provided the acute and convalescent COVID-19 samples. T cells, B-cell-depleted T cells, or PBMCs supplied cDNA or gDNA.

Sequencing used immunoSEQ multiplex PCR; TCRdb keeps in-frame clones, though not all of them. The repertoire has 250,000 to 300,000 clones, about nine tenths of them found once; the top ten carry roughly 2%. Germline assignment: CDR1 KGHDR and CDR2 SFDVKD. The V gene lost 0 bases and the J gene lost 5 bases, with 12 bases spanning the gap. This CDR3 has 15 amino acids. The clonotype originates from a woman in her 50s who had recovered from COVID-19. V and J are TRBV24-1 and TRBJ2-5; D gene unclear. The material sequenced was peripheral blood. CDR3 DNA sequence: TGTGCCACCAGTGATTTGTCCTCTACTACGGAGACCCAGTACTTC. Translating it yields CATSDLSSTTETQYF.